A selection of T cell receptor beta chains follows, all from one sample in a study of blood T cells in healthy people across ages. TCRdb recomputed calls from the 5' RACE reads with MiXCR, one row per CDR3 protein. The sample holds hundreds of thousands of distinct CDR3 sequences; about half are singletons and the top ten take about 32%. The specimen was blood. The source of these receptors is a woman between 55 and 75 years old in good health. CDR3s include the opening cysteine and the closing phenylalanine or tryptophan. A D gene is named only where the DNA matches it firmly. Clone sizes are given selectively: once, few, many, or a class where the clone is expanded.

CDR3 DNA: TGTGCCAGCAGCTTGGGACAGATAACGAACACTGAAGCTTTCTTT
CDR3 protein: CASSLGQITNTEAFF
clone size: few
V gene: TRBV7-2
D gene: TRBD1
J gene: TRBJ1-1

CDR3 DNA: TGTGCCAGCAGCTTCTTCGGACAGGGGGAGAATGAGCAGTTCTTC
CDR3 protein: CASSFFGQGENEQFF
clone size: NA
V gene: TRBV11-3
D gene: TRBD1
J gene: TRBJ2-1

CDR3 DNA: TGTGCCACCAGTGATCCAGGGGCCCGGAGTCTCTATGGCTACACCTTC
CDR3 protein: CATSDPGARSLYGYTF
clone size: once
V gene: TRBV24-1
D gene: NA
J gene: TRBJ1-2

CDR3 DNA: TGTGCCAGCACGAACCAGGGACAAGGATCCCTGTCGGGCGGCTACACCTTC
CDR3 protein: CASTNQGQGSLSGGYTF
clone size: NA
V gene: TRBV2
D gene: NA
J gene: TRBJ1-2

CDR3 DNA: TGCGCCAGCAGCGTAGCGGGAGCAAGTTCCTACGAGCAGTACTTC
CDR3 protein: CASSVAGASSYEQYF
clone size: few
V gene: TRBV5-1
D gene: TRBD2
J gene: TRBJ2-7

CDR3 DNA: TGCAGCGTTGGTTACGGGAGGGTTGGGGAGCAGTTCTTC
CDR3 protein: CSVGYGRVGEQFF
clone size: NA
V gene: TRBV29-1
D gene: TRBD2
J gene: TRBJ2-1

CDR3 DNA: TGTGCCACCAGCAGAGATGCCCGCTACGAGCAGTACTTC
CDR3 protein: CATSRDARYEQYF
clone size: once
V gene: TRBV15
D gene: NA
J gene: TRBJ2-7

CDR3 DNA: TGTGCCAGCAGTTACTCCGGCCAGGGGAGGGAGACCCAGTACTTC
CDR3 protein: CASSYSGQGRETQYF
clone size: NA
V gene: TRBV6-6
D gene: NA
J gene: TRBJ2-5

CDR3 DNA: TGTGCCAGCAGTAGTACAGGGGAGGGACACGAGCAGTACTTC
CDR3 protein: CASSSTGEGHEQYF
clone size: NA
V gene: TRBV6-2/TRBV6-3
D gene: NA
J gene: TRBJ2-7

CDR3 DNA: TGTGCCAGCACCAGGCGGGGGGCTGAAGACGAGCAGTACTTC
CDR3 protein: CASTRRGAEDEQYF
clone size: NA
V gene: TRBV12-3/TRBV12-4
D gene: TRBD2
J gene: TRBJ2-7

CDR3 DNA: TGTGCCAGCAGCTTAGAGGGACTAGCGGCTAATGAGCAGTTCTTC
CDR3 protein: CASSLEGLAANEQFF
clone size: NA
V gene: TRBV7-2
D gene: TRBD2
J gene: TRBJ2-1

CDR3 DNA: TGCAGTGCTAGTTTGCGGGAGGGCTACGAGCAGTACTTC
CDR3 protein: CSASLREGYEQYF
clone size: NA
V gene: TRBV20-1
D gene: TRBD2
J gene: TRBJ2-7

CDR3 DNA: TGCAGTGCTTCGGACAGGGTGACGTACGAGCAGTACTTC
CDR3 protein: CSASDRVTYEQYF
clone size: NA
V gene: TRBV20-1
D gene: TRBD1
J gene: TRBJ2-7

CDR3 DNA: TGTGCCAGCAGCTTAGACCTAGCGGGATCTTCTGAGCAGTACTTC
CDR3 protein: CASSLDLAGSSEQYF
clone size: few
V gene: TRBV11-3
D gene: TRBD2
J gene: TRBJ2-7

CDR3 DNA: TGTGCCAGCAGTGACTCCTTTCGACAGGGACATTTTCATACCTACGAGCAGTACTTC
CDR3 protein: CASSDSFRQGHFHTYEQYF
clone size: NA
V gene: TRBV25-1
D gene: TRBD1
J gene: TRBJ2-7

CDR3 DNA: TGTGCCAGCAGTGACAGAGCCTATGGCTACACCTTC
CDR3 protein: CASSDRAYGYTF
clone size: NA
V gene: TRBV28
D gene: NA
J gene: TRBJ1-2

CDR3 DNA: TGTGCCAGCAGCTTAGATGGCCAGGCCTCGGGTGGCTACACCTTC
CDR3 protein: CASSLDGQASGGYTF
clone size: NA
V gene: TRBV7-2
D gene: NA
J gene: TRBJ1-2

CDR3 DNA: TGCAGCGTTGGTTCCATTCAGGGTTACGAGCAGTACTTC
CDR3 protein: CSVGSIQGYEQYF
clone size: NA
V gene: TRBV29-1
D gene: NA
J gene: TRBJ2-7

CDR3 DNA: TGCAGTGCGAGTACTAGCGGGGATATGACCACAGATACGCAGTATTTT
CDR3 protein: CSASTSGDMTTDTQYF
clone size: NA
V gene: TRBV20-1
D gene: TRBD2
J gene: TRBJ2-3

CDR3 DNA: TGCAGCGGGGCCCCGGACAGCTATCAGCCCCAGCATTTT
CDR3 protein: CSGAPDSYQPQHF
clone size: NA
V gene: TRBV29-1
D gene: NA
J gene: TRBJ1-5

CDR3 DNA: TGTGCCAGCAGCTCCCCTAGCGGGTCAGACCATGAGCAGTTCTTC
CDR3 protein: CASSSPSGSDHEQFF
clone size: NA
V gene: TRBV7-2
D gene: TRBD2
J gene: TRBJ2-1

CDR3 DNA: TGTGCCAGCAGCAAAGAGAGGACTAGCCAGACCCAGTACTTC
CDR3 protein: CASSKERTSQTQYF
clone size: NA
V gene: TRBV21-1
D gene: NA
J gene: TRBJ2-5

CDR3 DNA: TGTGCCAGCAGCAGAAGTGAGATGCCGAACACTGAAGCTTTCTTT
CDR3 protein: CASSRSEMPNTEAFF
clone size: NA
V gene: TRBV7-8
D gene: NA
J gene: TRBJ1-1

CDR3 DNA: TGCAGTGCCAACCGTCGCGGAACTAGCACAGATACGCAGTATTTT
CDR3 protein: CSANRRGTSTDTQYF
clone size: NA
V gene: TRBV20-1
D gene: NA
J gene: TRBJ2-3

CDR3 DNA: TGTGCCAGCAGCCAAGATTGGCGGGAGGAGCAGTACTTC
CDR3 protein: CASSQDWREEQYF
clone size: few
V gene: TRBV4-2
D gene: TRBD2
J gene: TRBJ2-7

CDR3 DNA: TGTGCCAGCAGCTTGGTACTAGCGGGGGGGTACATTCAGTACTTC
CDR3 protein: CASSLVLAGGYIQYF
clone size: NA
V gene: TRBV7-2
D gene: TRBD2
J gene: TRBJ2-4

CDR3 DNA: TGCAGTGCTTGGGGGCTAGCGGGGGTCAGGGGCAATGAGCAGTTCTTC
CDR3 protein: CSAWGLAGVRGNEQFF
clone size: few
V gene: TRBV20-1
D gene: TRBD2
J gene: TRBJ2-1

CDR3 DNA: TGTGCCAGCAGGTTAGCGGGAGAAATCATTCAGTACTTC
CDR3 protein: CASRLAGEIIQYF
clone size: NA
V gene: TRBV28
D gene: TRBD2
J gene: TRBJ2-4

CDR3 DNA: TGTGCCAGCAGTTACCCGGATCGGACAGGGGACTATGGCTACACCTTC
CDR3 protein: CASSYPDRTGDYGYTF
clone size: few
V gene: TRBV6-2/TRBV6-3
D gene: TRBD1
J gene: TRBJ1-2

CDR3 DNA: TGTGCCAGCAGCTTCGAGTGGACCTACAATGAGCAGTTCTTC
CDR3 protein: CASSFEWTYNEQFF
clone size: NA
V gene: TRBV5-6
D gene: NA
J gene: TRBJ2-1

CDR3 DNA: TGCGCCAGCAGCTTGTGGGGGGCGCAGGGCAATGAGCAGTTCTTC
CDR3 protein: CASSLWGAQGNEQFF
clone size: many
V gene: TRBV5-1
D gene: NA
J gene: TRBJ2-1

CDR3 DNA: TGTGCCAGCAGCTTAGGCTTCGCGGCGATAGGCTACACCTTC
CDR3 protein: CASSLGFAAIGYTF
clone size: NA
V gene: TRBV13
D gene: NA
J gene: TRBJ1-2

CDR3 DNA: TGTGCCAGCAGCCTGGGAGCGACCTTAGGTACGCAGTATTTT
CDR3 protein: CASSLGATLGTQYF
clone size: NA
V gene: TRBV7-2
D gene: NA
J gene: TRBJ2-3

CDR3 DNA: TGCAGTGCTGACGCGACTAGCGGGAGATATTCCTACAATGAGCAGTTCTTC
CDR3 protein: CSADATSGRYSYNEQFF
clone size: few
V gene: TRBV20-1
D gene: TRBD2
J gene: TRBJ2-1

CDR3 DNA: TGTGCCAGCAGTCCTTGGGGCAGCCAAGAGACCCAGTACTTC
CDR3 protein: CASSPWGSQETQYF
clone size: few
V gene: TRBV27
D gene: NA
J gene: TRBJ2-5

CDR3 DNA: TGTGCCAGCAGTGCACACACAGGGGGCGGGACTGAGACTTTCTTT
CDR3 protein: CASSAHTGGGTETFF
clone size: NA
V gene: TRBV25-1
D gene: TRBD1
J gene: TRBJ1-1